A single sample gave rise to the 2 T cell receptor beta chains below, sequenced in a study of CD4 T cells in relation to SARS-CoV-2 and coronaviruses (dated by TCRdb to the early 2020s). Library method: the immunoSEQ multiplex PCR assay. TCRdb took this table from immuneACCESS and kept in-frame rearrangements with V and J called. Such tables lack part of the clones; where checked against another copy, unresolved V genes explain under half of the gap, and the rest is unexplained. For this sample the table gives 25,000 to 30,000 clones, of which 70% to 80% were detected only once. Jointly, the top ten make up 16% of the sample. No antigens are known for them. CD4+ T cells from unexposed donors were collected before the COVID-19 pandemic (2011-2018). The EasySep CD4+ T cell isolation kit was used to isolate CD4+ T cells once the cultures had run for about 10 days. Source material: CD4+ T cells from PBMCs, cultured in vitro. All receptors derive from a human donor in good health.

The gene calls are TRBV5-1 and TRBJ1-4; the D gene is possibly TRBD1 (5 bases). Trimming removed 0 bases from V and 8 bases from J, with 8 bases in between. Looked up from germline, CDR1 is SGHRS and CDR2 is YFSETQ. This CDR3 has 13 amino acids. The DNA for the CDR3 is TGCGCCAGCAGCTTGGTTTGGGGCGAAAAACTGTTTTTT. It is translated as CASSLVWGEKLFF.

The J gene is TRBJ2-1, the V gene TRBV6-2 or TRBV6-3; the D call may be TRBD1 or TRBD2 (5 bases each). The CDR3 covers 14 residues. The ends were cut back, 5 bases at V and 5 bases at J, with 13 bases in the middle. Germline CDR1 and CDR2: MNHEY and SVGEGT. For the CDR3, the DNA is TGTGCCAGCAGTCCGGGGCTTCGCCACAATGAGCAGTTCTTC. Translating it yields CASSPGLRHNEQFF.